This entry describes one T cell receptor beta chain. What it binds is not known. These data are taken from a study of T cell repertoires in cytomegalovirus infection. Overall study: Both CMV infection and a matching HLA type were indicated by public TCR beta signatures.

The length of the CDR3 is 11 residues. Trimming took 1 base from V and 14 from J, leaving 8 bases between them. CDR1 is SEHNR, CDR2 FQNEAQ, per germline (reference sequence). One entry per CDR3 protein, called by TCRdb with MiXCR from the reads. The data show approximately 600,000 distinct CDR3 sequences, under 45% seen once. This chain joins TRBV7-9 and TRBJ1-4, with a weak D call TRBD1 (6 bases). The starting material was cultured PBMCs, obtained from culture after CMV antigen stimulation. The clonotype originates from a human donor in good health (CMV status not recorded). Some clones in this sample may be carry-over from other donors' samples. DNA for the CDR3: TGTGCCAGCAGCTTAGGGGGGCAGCTGTTTTTT. Its protein product is CASSLGGQLFF.